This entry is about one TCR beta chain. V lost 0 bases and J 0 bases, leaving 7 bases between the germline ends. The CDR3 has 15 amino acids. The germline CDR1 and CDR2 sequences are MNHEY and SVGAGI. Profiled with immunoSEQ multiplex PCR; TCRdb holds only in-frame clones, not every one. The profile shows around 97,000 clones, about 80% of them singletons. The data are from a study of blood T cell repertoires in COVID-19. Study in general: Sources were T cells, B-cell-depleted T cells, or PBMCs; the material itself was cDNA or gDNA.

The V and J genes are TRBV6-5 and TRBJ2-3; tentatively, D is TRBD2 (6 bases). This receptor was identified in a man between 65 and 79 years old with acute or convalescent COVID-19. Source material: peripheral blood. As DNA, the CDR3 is TGTGCCAGCAGTTACTCCGGGACTAGCACAGATACGCAGTATTTT. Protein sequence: CASSYSGTSTDTQYF.